This T cell receptor beta chain was documented in a study of Tregs in tolerant kidney transplant recipients. Germline V gives CDR1 SGHNT, CDR2 YYREEE (reference sequence). This CDR3 has 13 amino acids. The V and J ends lost 0 bases and 4 bases respectively, with 7 bases between them. Libraries were prepared by immunoSEQ multiplex PCR; TCRdb keeps only in-frame clonotypes and omits some of them. The sample spans roughly 48,000 clones; the ten largest clones claim 0.7% to 0.95%. Concerning this clone itself: The antigen is not known. With the read ending 3 residues before the CDR3 end, the germline J gene is used to fill in that end.

Study-wide results and limits: Expanding Tregs on activated donor B cells appeared to best identify donor-specific TCRbeta clones. Tolerant patients' donor-specific Tregs expanded beyond overall Tregs, suggesting antigen-driven growth. Some patients' samples used different primers over time, so nucleotide sequences weren't comparable. Validation in larger populations is needed because few patients were studied.

The starting material was CD4+ T cells from blood, obtained before the transplant. The clonotype originates from a human donor who received a combined kidney and bone marrow transplant. The chain couples TRBV5-4 to TRBJ2-5, with D unresolved. CDR3 sequence: CASSLGQRETQYF. The CDR3 DNA, read in part, is TGTGCCAGCAGCTTGGGTCAGAGAGAGACC.